This is a list of T cell receptor beta chains from one sample in a study of shared clonotypes between healthy human individuals. This table comes from immunoSEQ multiplex PCR, and its TCRdb copy is limited to in-frame clones, with some not included. The table includes 2 million to 2.5 million clones, 85% to 95% detected once. The sequenced sample was naive CD4+ T cells from PBMCs. All receptors come from a man younger than 35 in good health. Some clones in this sample may be carry-over from other donors' samples. Each CDR3 is given with its conserved first and last residue.

TRBV18 | CASSFSGSRFDEQYF
TRBV4-2 | CASSRHQTGTVITGTTYEQYF
TRBV6-5 | CASRRTPNEKLFF
TRBV5-1 | CASSADRVPYGYTF
TRBV29-1 | CSVDREQFF
TRBV7-6 | CASSLEGVAESTDTQYF
TRBV30 | CATTWTGGLNYGYTF
TRBV7-2 | CASSARGQDEQYF
TRBV5-1 | CASSLVNTAGFTGELFF
TRBV27 | CASRPAINSPRPEAFF
TRBV9 | CASSATGQGGTEAFF
TRBV9 | CASSARQGGSSGNTIYF